These T cell receptor beta chains were read from a single sample in a study of tumor-infiltrating lymphocytes in primary liver carcinoma. Via MiXCR, TCRdb re-called the multiplex PCR reads, giving one row per CDR3 protein. The data show 40,000 or so distinct CDR3 sequences, approximately 71% seen once. The specimen sequenced was tumor-adjacent normal liver tissue. Source of these receptors: a man in his forties or fifties with primary liver carcinoma and hepatitis B virus infection. The CDR3 runs from the conserved cysteine through the conserved F or W. Each record gives: clone size, V gene, J gene, D gene, CDR3 protein, CDR3 DNA. The D gene is left open where the match is weak. Expanded clones get a size class; other rows say once, few or many, or leave the size out.

.	TRBV6-1	TRBJ2-1	.	CASISSHNEQFF	TGCGCCAGCATTTCGTCCCACAATGAGCAGTTCTTC
once	TRBV29-1	TRBJ2-7	.	CSAMTSGIGTPCEQYF	TGCAGCGCCATGACGTCTGGGATCGGCACTCCTTGCGAGCAGTACTTC
.	TRBV11-2	TRBJ2-5	TRBD2	CASNLESGGTRDYF	TGTGCCAGCAATTTAGAGTCTGGCGGGACTAGAGACTACTTC
.	TRBV11-3	TRBJ2-2	.	CASGLAVGGTGELFF	TGTGCCAGCGGCTTAGCGGTAGGGGGCACCGGGGAGCTGTTTTTT
medium-sized	TRBV29-1	TRBJ2-7	TRBD2	CSVGTSGRSGEQYF	TGCAGCGTCGGGACTAGCGGGAGGTCTGGGGAGCAGTACTTC
.	TRBV29-1	TRBJ2-2	.	CSVQGSDAGELSF	TGCAGCGTTCAGGGATCGGATGCCGGGGAGCTGTCTTTT
few	TRBV10-2	TRBJ1-1	.	CAGCEVENTEAFF	TGCGCCGGCTGTGAAGTAGAAAACACTGAGGCTTTCTTT
.	TRBV11-2	TRBJ2-4	.	CAGTTSAVAENIRYF	TGTGCCGGCACCACTTCGGCGGTAGCCGAAAACATTCGGTACTTC
few	TRBV6-2/TRBV6-3	TRBJ2-1	.	CGNSAHGSYNEQFF	TGTGGCAACTCGGCGCACGGGTCCTACAATGAGCAGTTCTTC
few	TRBV28	TRBJ2-7	TRBD2	CASSPRTSGPSYEQYF	TGTGCCAGCAGCCCAAGGACTAGTGGGCCTTCCTACGAGCAGTACTTC
.	TRBV6-2/TRBV6-3	TRBJ1-5	.	CAISYSGGNQPQQF	TGTGCCATCAGTTACTCCGGTGGCAATCAGCCCCAGCAATTT
.	TRBV12-3/TRBV12-4	TRBJ2-1	.	CASSAGVEQFF	TGTGCCAGCAGTGCCGGAGTAGAGCAGTTCTTC
once	TRBV11-1	TRBJ2-4	.	CANSFPETGGTKNIQYF	TGTGCCAACAGCTTTCCCGAGACTGGCGGGACCAAAAACATTCAGTACTTC
once	TRBV5-1	TRBJ2-5	.	CASSLVFHQETQCF	TGCGCCAGCAGCTTGGTGTTCCATCAAGAGACCCAGTGCTTC
.	TRBV7-9	TRBJ2-7	.	CASSLWGHGDGYEQYF	TGTGCCAGCAGCTTATGGGGACATGGGGACGGGTACGAGCAGTACTTC
.	TRBV5-1	TRBJ1-2	.	CACSLERVTGDGYTF	TGCGCCTGCAGCTTGGAGAGAGTCACGGGGGATGGCTACACCTTC
.	TRBV7-9	TRBJ1-2	TRBD1	CARKWDRGLHGYTF	TGTGCCAGAAAATGGGACAGGGGGTTACATGGCTACACCTTC
.	TRBV7-9	TRBJ2-7	TRBD2	CVSIWGEGKPQGDQYF	TGTGTCAGCATCTGGGGGGAGGGGAAACCCCAAGGCGATCAGTACTTC
.	TRBV14	TRBJ2-7	.	CASSQERAAIQNF	TGTGCCAGCAGCCAAGAGAGGGCAGCTATTCAGAACTTC
.	TRBV6-5	TRBJ2-3	TRBD1	CASSSEAPGQGEDTQYF	TGTGCCAGTAGTTCCGAGGCGCCGGGACAGGGGGAAGATACGCAGTATTTT
.	TRBV6-6	TRBJ2-1	TRBD1	CASSNSVGQAIYNEQFF	TGTGCCAGCAGTAACTCGGTGGGACAGGCCATATACAATGAGCAGTTCTTC
.	TRBV5-6	TRBJ1-1	.	CPSTNIVGTEAFF	TGTCCCAGCACCAACATAGTGGGCACTGAAGCTTTCTTT
.	TRBV29-1	TRBJ2-5	TRBD1	CSVEVDRGPAETQYF	TGCAGCGTTGAAGTGGACAGGGGGCCAGCGGAGACCCAGTACTTC
.	TRBV30	TRBJ1-2	.	CAWTHGGEANGYTF	TGTGCCTGGACCCACGGGGGCGAAGCGAATGGCTACACCTTC
.	TRBV6-5	TRBJ2-3	TRBD2	CASNPGLATDTQYF	TGTGCCAGCAACCCAGGACTAGCAACAGATACGCAGTATTTT
.	TRBV13	TRBJ2-7	TRBD1	CASSSLDRDSTAYKQYF	TGTGCCAGCAGCTCCCTGGACAGGGATTCTACTGCCTACAAGCAGTACTTC
.	TRBV11-2	TRBJ2-3	TRBD1	CASSLVNTGGDMRYF	TGTGCCAGCAGTTTAGTTAACACAGGGGGAGATATGCGGTATTTT
.	TRBV29-1	TRBJ2-4	.	CSVVVRGRGKNIQYF	TGCAGCGTTGTCGTAAGAGGTAGGGGCAAAAACATTCAGTACTTC
.	TRBV5-5	TRBJ2-3	.	CAISPPTVIPPQYF	TGTGCCATCAGCCCTCCGACAGTGATCCCTCCGCAGTATTTT
once	TRBV5-6	TRBJ2-7	TRBD2	CASSWPGTRDYERYF	TGTGCCAGCAGCTGGCCTGGGACTAGGGACTACGAGCGGTACTTC
.	TRBV11-2	TRBJ2-6	.	CATQWPRSGTNVLTF	TGTGCCACCCAGTGGCCGCGCTCTGGGACCAACGTCCTAACTTTC
.	TRBV11-1	TRBJ2-7	.	CASWENRSYEQYF	TGTGCCAGCTGGGAGAACCGATCCTACGAGCAGTACTTC
.	TRBV29-1	TRBJ2-7	.	CNALLGAERYF	TGCAACGCCCTCTTGGGGGCCGAGCGGTACTTC
.	TRBV30	TRBJ1-1	.	CAWSGAETLF	TGTGCCTGGAGTGGTGCTGAAACTCTCTTT
once	TRBV29-1	TRBJ2-7	.	CSVEGAGSYEQDF	TGCAGCGTTGAAGGGGCAGGCTCCTACGAGCAGGACTTC
.	TRBV7-8	TRBJ2-6	.	CATDSVPSANVLTF	TGTGCCACCGACTCTGTGCCAAGTGCCAACGTCCTGACTTTC
.	TRBV11-2	TRBJ2-1	TRBD2	CASSHPGTSCSNEQFF	TGTGCCAGCAGCCACCCCGGGACTAGCTGTAGTAATGAGCAGTTCTTC
medium-sized	TRBV28	TRBJ1-2	.	CASRLTGSTQGYTF	TGTGCCAGCAGACTAACCGGGTCAACGCAGGGCTACACCTTC
.	TRBV7-8	TRBJ2-1	.	CASSFQGYIEQFF	TGTGCTAGCAGCTTCCAGGGATACATTGAGCAGTTCTTC
once	TRBV6-5	TRBJ2-1	.	CASSYAMTNERFF	TGTGCCAGCAGTTACGCTATGACGAATGAGCGGTTCTTC
.	TRBV7-9	TRBJ2-1	TRBD2	CASSLVVGGRNEQFF	TGTGCCAGCAGCTTAGTGGTGGGAGGGAGGAATGAACAGTTCTTC
.	TRBV6-2/TRBV6-3	TRBJ1-2	.	CATALGYVYAF	TGTGCCACCGCCCTAGGCTATGTCTACGCCTTC
.	TRBV7-9	TRBJ2-5	.	CASSPLRTAQDTHYF	TGTGCCAGCAGCCCCCTCCGGACAGCCCAAGATACCCACTACTTC